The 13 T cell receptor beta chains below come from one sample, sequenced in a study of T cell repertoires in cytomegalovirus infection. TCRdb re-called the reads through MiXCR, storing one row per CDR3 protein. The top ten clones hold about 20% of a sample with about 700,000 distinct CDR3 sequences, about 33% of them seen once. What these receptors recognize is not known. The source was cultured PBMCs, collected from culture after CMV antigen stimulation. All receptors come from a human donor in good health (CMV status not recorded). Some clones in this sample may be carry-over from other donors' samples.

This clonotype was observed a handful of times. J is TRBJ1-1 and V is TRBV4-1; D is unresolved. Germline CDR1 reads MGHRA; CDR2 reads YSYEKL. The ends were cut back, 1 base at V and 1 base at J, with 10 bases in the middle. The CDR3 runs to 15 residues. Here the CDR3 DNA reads TGCGCCAGCAGCCAAGGCCTCGCAGAGAACACTGAAGCTTTCTTT. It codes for CASSQGLAENTEAFF.

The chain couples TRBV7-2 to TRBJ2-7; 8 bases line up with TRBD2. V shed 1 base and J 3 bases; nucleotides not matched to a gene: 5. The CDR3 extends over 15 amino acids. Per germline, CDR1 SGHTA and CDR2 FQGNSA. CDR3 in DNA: TGTGCCAGCAGCTTAGGTAGCGGGGCAGGCTACGAGCAGTACTTC. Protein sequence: CASSLGSGAGYEQYF.

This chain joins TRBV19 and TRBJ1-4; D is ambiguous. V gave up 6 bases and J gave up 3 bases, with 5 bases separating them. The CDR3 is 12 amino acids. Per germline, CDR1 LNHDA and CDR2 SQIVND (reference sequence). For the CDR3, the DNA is TGTGCCAGTAGGATGGCTAATGAAAAACTGTTTTTT. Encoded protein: CASRMANEKLFF.

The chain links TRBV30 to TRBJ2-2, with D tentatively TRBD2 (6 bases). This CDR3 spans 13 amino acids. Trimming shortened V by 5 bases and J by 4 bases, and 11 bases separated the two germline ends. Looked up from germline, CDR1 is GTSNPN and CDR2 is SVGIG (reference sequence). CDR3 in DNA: TGTGCCTGGGCGGGACCTACCACCGGGGAGCTGTTTTTT. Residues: CAWAGPTTGELFF.

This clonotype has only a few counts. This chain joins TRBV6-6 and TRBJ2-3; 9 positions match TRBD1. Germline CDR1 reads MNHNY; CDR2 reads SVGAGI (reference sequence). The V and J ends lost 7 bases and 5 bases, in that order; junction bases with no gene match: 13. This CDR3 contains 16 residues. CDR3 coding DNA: TGTGCCAGCATTTCCATACCGGGACAGGGAGAAGATACGCAGTATTTT. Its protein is CASISIPGQGEDTQYF.

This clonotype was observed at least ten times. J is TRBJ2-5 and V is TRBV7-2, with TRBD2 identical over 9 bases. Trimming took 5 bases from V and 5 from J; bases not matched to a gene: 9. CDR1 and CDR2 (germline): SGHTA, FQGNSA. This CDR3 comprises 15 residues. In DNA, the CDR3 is TGTGCCAGCAGCCGTCAAGCGGGGGGAGGTGAGACCCAGTACTTC. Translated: CASSRQAGGGETQYF. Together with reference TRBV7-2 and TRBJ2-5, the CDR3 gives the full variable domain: GAGVSQSPSNKVTEKGKDVELRCDPISGHTALYWYRQSLGQGLEFLIYFQGNSAPDKSGLPSDRFSAERTGGSVSTLTIQRTQQEDSAVYLCASSRQAGGGETQYFGPGTRLLVL.

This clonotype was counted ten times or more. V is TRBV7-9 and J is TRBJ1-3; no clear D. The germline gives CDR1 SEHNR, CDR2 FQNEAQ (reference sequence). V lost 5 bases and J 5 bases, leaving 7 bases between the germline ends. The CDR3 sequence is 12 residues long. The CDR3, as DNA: TGTGCCAGCAGCCGATTTAGAAACACCATATATTTT. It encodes CASSRFRNTIYF.

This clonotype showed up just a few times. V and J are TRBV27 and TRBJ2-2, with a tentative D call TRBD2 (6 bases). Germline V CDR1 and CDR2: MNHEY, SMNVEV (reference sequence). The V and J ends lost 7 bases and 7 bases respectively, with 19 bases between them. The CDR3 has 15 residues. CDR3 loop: CASTRWGVKGGELFF. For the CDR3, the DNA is TGTGCCAGCACCCGTTGGGGGGTCAAGGGCGGGGAGCTGTTTTTT.

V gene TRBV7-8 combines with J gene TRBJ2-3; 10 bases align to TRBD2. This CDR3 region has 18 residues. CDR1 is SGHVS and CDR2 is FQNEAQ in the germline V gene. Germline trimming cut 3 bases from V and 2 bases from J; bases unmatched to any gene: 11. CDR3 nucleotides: TGTGCCAGCAGCTTTTCAGCGGGAGGGCGACTAGACACAGATACGCAGTATTTT. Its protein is CASSFSAGGRLDTDTQYF.

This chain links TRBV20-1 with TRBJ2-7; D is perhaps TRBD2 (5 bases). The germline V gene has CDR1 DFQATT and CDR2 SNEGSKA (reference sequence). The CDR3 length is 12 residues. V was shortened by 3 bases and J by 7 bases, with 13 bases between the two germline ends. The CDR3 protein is CSASSRDGEQYF. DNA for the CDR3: TGCAGTGCTAGCTCCCGGGATGGGGAGCAGTACTTC.

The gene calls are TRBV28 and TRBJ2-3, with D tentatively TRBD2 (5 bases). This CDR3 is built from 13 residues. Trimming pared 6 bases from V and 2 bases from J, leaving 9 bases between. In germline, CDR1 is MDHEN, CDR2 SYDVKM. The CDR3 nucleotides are TGTGCCAGCAGCGGACTTCCCACAGATACGCAGTATTTT. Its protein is CASSGLPTDTQYF. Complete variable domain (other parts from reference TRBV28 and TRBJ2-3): DVKVTQSSRYLVKRTGEKVFLECVQDMDHENMFWYRQDPGLGLRLIYFSYDVKMKEKGDIPEGYSVSREKKERFSLILESASTNQTSMYLCASSGLPTDTQYFGPGTRLTVL.

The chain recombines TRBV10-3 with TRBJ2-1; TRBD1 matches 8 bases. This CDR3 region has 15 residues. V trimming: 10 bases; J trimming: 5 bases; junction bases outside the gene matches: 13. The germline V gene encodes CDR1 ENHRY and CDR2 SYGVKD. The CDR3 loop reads CATTGTGRSDNEQFF. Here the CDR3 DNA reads TGTGCCACCACTGGGACAGGCAGGTCCGACAATGAGCAGTTCTTC.

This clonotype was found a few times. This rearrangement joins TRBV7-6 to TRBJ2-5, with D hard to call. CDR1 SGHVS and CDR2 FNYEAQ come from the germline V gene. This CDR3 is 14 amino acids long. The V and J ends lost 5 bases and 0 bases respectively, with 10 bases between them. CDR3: CASSGRTYQETQYF. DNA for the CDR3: TGTGCCAGCAGCGGCAGAACGTACCAAGAGACCCAGTACTTC.